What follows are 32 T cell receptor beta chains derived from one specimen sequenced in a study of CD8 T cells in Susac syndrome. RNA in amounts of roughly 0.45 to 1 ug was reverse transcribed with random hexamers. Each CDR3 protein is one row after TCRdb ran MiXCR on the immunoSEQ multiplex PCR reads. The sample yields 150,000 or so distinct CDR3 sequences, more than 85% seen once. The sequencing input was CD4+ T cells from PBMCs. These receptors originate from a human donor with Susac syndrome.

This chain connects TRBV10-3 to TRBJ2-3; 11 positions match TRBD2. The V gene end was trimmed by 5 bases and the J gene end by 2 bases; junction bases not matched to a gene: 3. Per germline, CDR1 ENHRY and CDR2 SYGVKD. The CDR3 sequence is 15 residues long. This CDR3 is CAISLAGGLTDTQYF. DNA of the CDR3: TGTGCCATCAGTTTAGCGGGGGGGCTCACAGATACGCAGTATTTT.

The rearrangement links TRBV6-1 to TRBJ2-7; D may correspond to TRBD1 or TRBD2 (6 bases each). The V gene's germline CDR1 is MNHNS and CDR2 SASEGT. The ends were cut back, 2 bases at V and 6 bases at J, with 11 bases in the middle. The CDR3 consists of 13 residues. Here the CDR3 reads CASSEPEGGEQYF. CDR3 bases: TGTGCCAGCAGTGAACCGGAGGGGGGCGAGCAGTACTTC.

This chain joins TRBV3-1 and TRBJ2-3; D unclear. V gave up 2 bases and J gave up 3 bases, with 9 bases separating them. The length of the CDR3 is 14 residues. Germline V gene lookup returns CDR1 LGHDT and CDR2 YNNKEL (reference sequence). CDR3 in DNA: TGTGCCAGCAGCCAACGATCTGCGACAGATACGCAGTATTTT. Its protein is CASSQRSATDTQYF.

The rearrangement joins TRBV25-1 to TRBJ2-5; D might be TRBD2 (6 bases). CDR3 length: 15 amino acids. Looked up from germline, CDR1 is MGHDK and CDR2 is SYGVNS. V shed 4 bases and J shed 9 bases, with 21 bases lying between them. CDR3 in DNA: TGTGCCAGCAGTGGCGGCCTAGCGAGTAACGCGGCCCAGTACTTC. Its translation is CASSGGLASNAAQYF.

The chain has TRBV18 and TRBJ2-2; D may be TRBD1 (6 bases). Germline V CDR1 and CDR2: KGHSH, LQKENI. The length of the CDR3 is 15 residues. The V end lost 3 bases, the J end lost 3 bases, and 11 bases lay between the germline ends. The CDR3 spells CASSPDRPDTGELFF. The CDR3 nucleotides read TGTGCCAGCTCACCCGACAGGCCGGACACCGGGGAGCTGTTTTTT.

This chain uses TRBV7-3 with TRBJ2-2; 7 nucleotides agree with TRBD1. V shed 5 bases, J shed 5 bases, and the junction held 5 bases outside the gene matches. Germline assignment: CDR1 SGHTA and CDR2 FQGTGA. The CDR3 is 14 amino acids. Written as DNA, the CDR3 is TGTGCCAGCAGCGGAAACAGGGGAACCGGGGAGCTGTTTTTT. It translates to CASSGNRGTGELFF. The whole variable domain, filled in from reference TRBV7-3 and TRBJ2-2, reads GAGVSQTPSNKVTEKGKYVELRCDPISGHTALYWYRQSLGQGPEFLIYFQGTGAADDSGLPNDRFFAVRPEGSVSTLKIQRTERGDSAVYLCASSGNRGTGELFFGEGSRLTVL.

The CDR3 nucleotides are TGCAGTGCTAGGCTAGGGACAGGGGGCTATGGCTACACCTTC. Translating it yields CSARLGTGGYGYTF. The V and J genes are TRBV20-1 and TRBJ1-2; TRBD1 aligns across 11 bases. The germline gives CDR1 DFQATT, CDR2 SNEGSKA (reference sequence). There are 14 residues in the CDR3. V was pared by 3 bases and J by 4 bases, with 4 bases of the junction left unmatched.

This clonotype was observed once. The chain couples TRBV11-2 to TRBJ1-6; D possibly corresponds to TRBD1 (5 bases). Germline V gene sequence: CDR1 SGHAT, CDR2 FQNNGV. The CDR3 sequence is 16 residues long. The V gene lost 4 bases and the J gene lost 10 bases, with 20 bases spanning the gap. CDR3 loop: CASSSGIREGKSPLHF. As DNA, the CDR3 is TGTGCCAGCAGCTCCGGGATCAGGGAGGGAAAATCACCCCTCCACTTT.

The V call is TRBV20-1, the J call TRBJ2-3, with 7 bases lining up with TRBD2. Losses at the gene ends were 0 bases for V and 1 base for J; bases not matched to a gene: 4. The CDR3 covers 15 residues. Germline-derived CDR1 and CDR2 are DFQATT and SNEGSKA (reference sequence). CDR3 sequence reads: CSARDNRGGTDTQYF. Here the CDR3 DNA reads TGCAGTGCTAGAGATAACCGGGGGGGCACAGATACGCAGTATTTT.

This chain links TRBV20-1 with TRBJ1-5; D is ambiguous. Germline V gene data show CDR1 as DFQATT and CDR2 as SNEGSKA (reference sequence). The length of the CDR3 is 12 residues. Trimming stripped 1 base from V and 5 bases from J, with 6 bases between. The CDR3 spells CSARVGDQPQHF. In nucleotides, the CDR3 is TGCAGTGCTAGAGTGGGAGATCAGCCCCAGCATTTT.

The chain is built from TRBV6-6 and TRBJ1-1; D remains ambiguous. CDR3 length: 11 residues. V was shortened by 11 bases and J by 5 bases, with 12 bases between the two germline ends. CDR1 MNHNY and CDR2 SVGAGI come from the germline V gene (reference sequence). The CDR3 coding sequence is TGTGCCGCCAGGACGTCAACTGAAGCTTTCTTT. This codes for CAARTSTEAFF.

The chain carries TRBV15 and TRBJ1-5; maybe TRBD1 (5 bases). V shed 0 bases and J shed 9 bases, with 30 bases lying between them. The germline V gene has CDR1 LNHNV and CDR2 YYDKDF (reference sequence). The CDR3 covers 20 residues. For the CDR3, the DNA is TGTGCCACCAGCAGAGATTTTTTCGGGAGGCAGGGTGTGGCTGAGAGGCCCCAGCATTTT. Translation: CATSRDFFGRQGVAERPQHF.

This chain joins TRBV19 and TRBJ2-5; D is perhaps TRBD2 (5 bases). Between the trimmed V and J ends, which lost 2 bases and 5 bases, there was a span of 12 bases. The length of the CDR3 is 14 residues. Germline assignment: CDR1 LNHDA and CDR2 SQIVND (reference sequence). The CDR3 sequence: CASSITGSWETQYF. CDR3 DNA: TGTGCCAGTAGTATAACGGGGAGTTGGGAGACCCAGTACTTC.

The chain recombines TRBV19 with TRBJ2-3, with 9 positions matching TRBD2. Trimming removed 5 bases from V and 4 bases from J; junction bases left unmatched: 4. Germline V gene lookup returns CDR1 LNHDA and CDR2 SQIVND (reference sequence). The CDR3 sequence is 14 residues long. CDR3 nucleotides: TGTGCCAGTAGTTTCCGGACTAGCGCAGATACGCAGTATTTT. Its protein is CASSFRTSADTQYF. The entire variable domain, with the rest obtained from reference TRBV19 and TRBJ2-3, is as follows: DGGITQSPKYLFRKEGQNVTLSCEQNLNHDAMYWYRQDPGQGLRLIYYSQIVNDFQKGDIAEGYSVSREKKESFPLTVTSAQKNPTAFYLCASSFRTSADTQYFGPGTRLTVL.

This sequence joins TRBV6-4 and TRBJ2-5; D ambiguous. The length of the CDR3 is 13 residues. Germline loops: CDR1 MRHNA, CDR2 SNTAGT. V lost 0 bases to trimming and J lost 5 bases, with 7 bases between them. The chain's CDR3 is CASSDSLWETQYF. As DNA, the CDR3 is TGTGCCAGCAGTGACTCCTTGTGGGAGACCCAGTACTTC.

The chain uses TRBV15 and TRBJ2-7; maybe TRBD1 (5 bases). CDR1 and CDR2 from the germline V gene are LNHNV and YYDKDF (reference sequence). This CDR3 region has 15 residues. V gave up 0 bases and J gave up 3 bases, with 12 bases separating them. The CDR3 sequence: CATSRDPGYSYEQYF. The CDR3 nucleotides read TGTGCCACCAGCAGAGATCCAGGGTACAGCTACGAGCAGTACTTC.

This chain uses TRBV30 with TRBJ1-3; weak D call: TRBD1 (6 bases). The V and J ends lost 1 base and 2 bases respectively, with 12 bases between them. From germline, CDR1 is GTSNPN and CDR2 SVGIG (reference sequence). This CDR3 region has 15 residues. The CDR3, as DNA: TGTGCCTGGAGTGCGGGGGCAGGGGCTGGAAACACCATATATTTT. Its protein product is CAWSAGAGAGNTIYF.

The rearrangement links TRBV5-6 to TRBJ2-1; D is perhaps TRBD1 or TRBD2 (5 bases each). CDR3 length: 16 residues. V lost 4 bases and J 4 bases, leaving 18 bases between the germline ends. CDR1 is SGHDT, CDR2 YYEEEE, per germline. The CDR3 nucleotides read TGTGCCAGCAGCACCGGGACCGACTTCGTATACAATGAGCAGTTCTTC. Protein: CASSTGTDFVYNEQFF.

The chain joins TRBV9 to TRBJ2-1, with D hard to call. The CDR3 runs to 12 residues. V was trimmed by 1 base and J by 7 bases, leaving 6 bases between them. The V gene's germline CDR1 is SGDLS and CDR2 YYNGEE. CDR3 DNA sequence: TGTGCCAGCAGCGTAAACGAGAATGAGCAGTTCTTC. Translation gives CASSVNENEQFF.

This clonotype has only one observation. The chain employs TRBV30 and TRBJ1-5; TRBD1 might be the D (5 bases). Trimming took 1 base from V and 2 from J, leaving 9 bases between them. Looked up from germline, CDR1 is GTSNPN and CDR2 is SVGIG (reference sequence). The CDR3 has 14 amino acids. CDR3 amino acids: CAWSGQGGNQPQHF. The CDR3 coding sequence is TGTGCCTGGAGTGGCCAGGGAGGCAATCAGCCCCAGCATTTT.

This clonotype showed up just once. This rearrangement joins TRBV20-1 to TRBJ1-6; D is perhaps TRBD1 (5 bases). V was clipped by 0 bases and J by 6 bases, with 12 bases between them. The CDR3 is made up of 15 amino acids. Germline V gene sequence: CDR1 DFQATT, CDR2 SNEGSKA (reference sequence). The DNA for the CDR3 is TGCAGTGCTAGAGATTGGGCAGGGAGTAATTCACCCCTCCACTTT. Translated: CSARDWAGSNSPLHF.

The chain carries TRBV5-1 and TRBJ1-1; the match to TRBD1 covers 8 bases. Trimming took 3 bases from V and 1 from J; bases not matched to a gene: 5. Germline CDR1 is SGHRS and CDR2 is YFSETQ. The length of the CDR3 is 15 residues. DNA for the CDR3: TGCGCCAGCAGCTGGTCGACAGGGGAGAACACTGAAGCTTTCTTT. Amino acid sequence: CASSWSTGENTEAFF.

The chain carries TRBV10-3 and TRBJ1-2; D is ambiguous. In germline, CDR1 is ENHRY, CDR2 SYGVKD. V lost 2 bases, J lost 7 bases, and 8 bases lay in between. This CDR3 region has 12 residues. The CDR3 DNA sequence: TGTGCCATCAGTGAGACAATCTCTGGCTACACCTTC. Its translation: CAISETISGYTF.

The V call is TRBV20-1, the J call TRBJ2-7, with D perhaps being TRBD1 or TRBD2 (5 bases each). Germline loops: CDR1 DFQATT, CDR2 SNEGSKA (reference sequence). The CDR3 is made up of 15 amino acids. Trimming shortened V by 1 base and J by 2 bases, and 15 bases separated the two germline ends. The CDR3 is CSARAPGTAPYEQYF. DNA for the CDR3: TGCAGTGCTAGAGCCCCGGGGACCGCACCCTACGAGCAGTACTTC.

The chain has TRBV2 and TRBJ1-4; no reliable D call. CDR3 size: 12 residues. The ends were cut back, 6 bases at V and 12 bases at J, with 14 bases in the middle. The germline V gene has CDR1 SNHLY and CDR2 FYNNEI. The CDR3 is CASSAHWSELFF. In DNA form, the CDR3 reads TGTGCCAGCAGCGCACACTGGTCGGAACTGTTTTTT.

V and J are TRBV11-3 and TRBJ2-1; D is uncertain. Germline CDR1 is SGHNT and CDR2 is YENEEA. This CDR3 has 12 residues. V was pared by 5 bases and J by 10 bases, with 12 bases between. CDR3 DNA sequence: TGTGCCAGCAGCCCTACTTTAGGGGAGCAGTTCTTC. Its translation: CASSPTLGEQFF.

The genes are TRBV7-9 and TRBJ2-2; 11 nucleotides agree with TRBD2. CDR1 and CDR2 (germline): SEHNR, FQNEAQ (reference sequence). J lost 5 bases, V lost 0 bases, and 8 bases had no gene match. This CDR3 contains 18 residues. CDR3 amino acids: CASSLAPTSGSGTGELFF. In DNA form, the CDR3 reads TGTGCCAGCAGCTTAGCCCCAACTAGCGGGAGCGGAACCGGGGAGCTGTTTTTT. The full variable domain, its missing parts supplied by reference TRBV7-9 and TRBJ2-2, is DTGVSQNPRHKITKRGQNVTFRCDPISEHNRLYWYRQTLGQGPEFLTYFQNEAQLEKSRLLSDRFSAERPKGSFSTLEIQRTEQGDSAMYLCASSLAPTSGSGTGELFFGEGSRLTVL.

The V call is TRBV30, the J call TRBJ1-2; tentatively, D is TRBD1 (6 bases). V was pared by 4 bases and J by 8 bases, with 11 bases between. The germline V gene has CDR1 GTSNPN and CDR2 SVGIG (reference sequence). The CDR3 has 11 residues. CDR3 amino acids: CAWKDRTGYTF. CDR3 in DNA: TGTGCCTGGAAAGACAGGACGGGCTACACCTTC.

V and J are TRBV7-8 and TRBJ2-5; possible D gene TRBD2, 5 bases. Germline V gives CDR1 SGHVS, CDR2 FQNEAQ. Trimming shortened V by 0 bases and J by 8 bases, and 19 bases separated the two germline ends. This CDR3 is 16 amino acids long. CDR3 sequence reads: CASSLAGTGPRETQYF. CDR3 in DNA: TGTGCCAGCAGCTTAGCGGGAACTGGACCGAGGGAAACCCAGTACTTC.

The CDR3 loop reads CSASRRQGVKDGYTF. The CDR3 DNA follows: TGCAGTGCTTCCCGACGACAGGGGGTAAAGGATGGCTACACCTTC. The chain is built from TRBV20-1 and TRBJ1-2, with 9 positions matching TRBD1. Germline V gene sequence: CDR1 DFQATT, CDR2 SNEGSKA (reference sequence). The CDR3 runs to 15 residues. Trimming at V came to 5 bases and at J to 6 bases, leaving 13 bases not matched to a gene.

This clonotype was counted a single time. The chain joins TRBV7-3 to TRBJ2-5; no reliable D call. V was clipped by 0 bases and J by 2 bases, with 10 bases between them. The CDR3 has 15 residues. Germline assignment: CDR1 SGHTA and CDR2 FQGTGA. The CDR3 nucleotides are TGTGCCAGCAGCTTAACAGGGCTAGGACAAGAGACCCAGTACTTC. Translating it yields CASSLTGLGQETQYF.

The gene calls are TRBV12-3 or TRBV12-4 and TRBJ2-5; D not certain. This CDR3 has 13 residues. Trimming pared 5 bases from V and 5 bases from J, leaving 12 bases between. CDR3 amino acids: CASSRNRWETQYF. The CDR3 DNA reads TGTGCCAGCAGTCGCAATCGGTGGGAGACCCAGTACTTC.